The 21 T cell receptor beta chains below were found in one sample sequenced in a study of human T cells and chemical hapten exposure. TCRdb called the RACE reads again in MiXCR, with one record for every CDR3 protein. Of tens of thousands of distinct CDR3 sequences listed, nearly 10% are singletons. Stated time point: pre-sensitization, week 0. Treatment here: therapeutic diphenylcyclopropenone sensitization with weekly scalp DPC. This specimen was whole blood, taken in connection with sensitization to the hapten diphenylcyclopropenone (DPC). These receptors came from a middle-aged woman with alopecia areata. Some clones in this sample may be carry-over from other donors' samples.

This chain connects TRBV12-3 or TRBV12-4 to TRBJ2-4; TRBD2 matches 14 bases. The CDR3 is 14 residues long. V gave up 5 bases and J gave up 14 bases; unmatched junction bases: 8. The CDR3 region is CASSPRTSGGNEYF. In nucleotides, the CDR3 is TGTGCCAGCAGTCCTCGGACTAGCGGGGGGAACGAGTACTTC.

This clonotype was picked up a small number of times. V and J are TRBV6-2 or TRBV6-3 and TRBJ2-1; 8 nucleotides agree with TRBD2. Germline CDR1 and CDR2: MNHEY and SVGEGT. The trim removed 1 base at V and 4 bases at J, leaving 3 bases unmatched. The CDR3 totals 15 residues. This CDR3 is CASSYYGGGYNEQFF. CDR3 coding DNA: TGTGCCAGCAGTTACTACGGCGGGGGGTACAATGAGCAGTTCTTC.

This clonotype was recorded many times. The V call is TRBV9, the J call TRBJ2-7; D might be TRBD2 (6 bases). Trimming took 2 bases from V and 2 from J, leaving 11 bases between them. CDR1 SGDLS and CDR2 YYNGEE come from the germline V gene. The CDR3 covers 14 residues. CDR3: CASSVRDFPYEQYF. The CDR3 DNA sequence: TGTGCCAGCAGCGTCCGGGACTTCCCCTACGAGCAGTACTTC.

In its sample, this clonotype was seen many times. CDR3 DNA sequence: TGTGCCAGCAGCTTAGAACCCTCTGGGGCCAACGTCCTGACTTTC. Protein: CASSLEPSGANVLTF. V is TRBV11-2 and J is TRBJ2-6; no clear D. This CDR3 spans 15 amino acids. V lost 0 bases to trimming and J lost 0 bases, with 3 bases between them. Germline CDR1 is SGHAT and CDR2 is FQNNGV.

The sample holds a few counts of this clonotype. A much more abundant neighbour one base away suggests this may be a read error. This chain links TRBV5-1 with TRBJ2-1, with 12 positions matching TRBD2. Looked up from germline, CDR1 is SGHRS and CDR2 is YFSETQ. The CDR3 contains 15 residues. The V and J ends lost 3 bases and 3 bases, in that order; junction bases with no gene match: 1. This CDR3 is CASSWTSGVYNEQFF. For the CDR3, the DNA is TGCGCCAGCAGCTGGACTAGCGGGGTCTACAATGAGCAGTTCTTC.

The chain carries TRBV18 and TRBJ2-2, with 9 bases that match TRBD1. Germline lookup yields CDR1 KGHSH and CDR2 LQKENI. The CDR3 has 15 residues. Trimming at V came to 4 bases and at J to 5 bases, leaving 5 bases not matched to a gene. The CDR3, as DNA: TGTGCCAGCTCACTCCACAGGGGGCAAACCGGGGAGCTGTTTTTT. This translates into CASSLHRGQTGELFF.

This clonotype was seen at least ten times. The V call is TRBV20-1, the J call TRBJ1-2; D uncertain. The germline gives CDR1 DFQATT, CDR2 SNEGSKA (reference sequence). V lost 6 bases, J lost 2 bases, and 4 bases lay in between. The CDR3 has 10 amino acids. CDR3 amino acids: CSAMNYGYTF. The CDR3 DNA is TGCAGTGCCATGAACTATGGCTACACCTTC.

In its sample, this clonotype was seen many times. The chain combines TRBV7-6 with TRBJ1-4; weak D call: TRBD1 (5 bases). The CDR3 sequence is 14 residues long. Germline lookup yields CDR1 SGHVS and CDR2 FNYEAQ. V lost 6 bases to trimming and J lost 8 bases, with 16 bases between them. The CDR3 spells CASSPGFGREKLFF. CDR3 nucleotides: TGTGCCAGCAGTCCAGGGTTCGGAAGGGAAAAACTGTTTTTT. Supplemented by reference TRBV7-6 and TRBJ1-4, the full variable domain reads GAGVSQSPRYKVTKRGQDVALRCDPISGHVSLYWYRQALGQGPEFLTYFNYEAQQDKSGLPNDRFSAERPEGSISTLTIQRTEQRDSAMYRCASSPGFGREKLFFGSGTQLSVL.

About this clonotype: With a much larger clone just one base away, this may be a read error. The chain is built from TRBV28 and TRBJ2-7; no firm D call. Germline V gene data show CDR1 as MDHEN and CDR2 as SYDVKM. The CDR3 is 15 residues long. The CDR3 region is CTSTPTLGRAYEQYF. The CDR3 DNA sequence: TGTACCAGCACTCCCACCCTAGGACGGGCCTACGAGCAGTACTTC.

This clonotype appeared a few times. CDR3 nucleotides: TGTGCCAGCAGCTTGGAGGGTGGGGGCAATCAGCCCCAGCATTTT. Protein: CASSLEGGGNQPQHF. This sequence joins TRBV7-2 and TRBJ1-5; D unclear. CDR3 length equals 15 residues. V lost 3 bases, J lost 2 bases, and 11 bases lay in between. Germline V gene data show CDR1 as SGHTA and CDR2 as FQGNSA. Combining the CDR3 with reference TRBV7-2 and TRBJ1-5 gives the whole variable domain GAGVSQSPSNKVTEKGKDVELRCDPISGHTALYWYRQSLGQGLEFLIYFQGNSAPDKSGLPSDRFSAERTGGSVSTLTIQRTQQEDSAVYLCASSLEGGGNQPQHFGDGTRLSIL.

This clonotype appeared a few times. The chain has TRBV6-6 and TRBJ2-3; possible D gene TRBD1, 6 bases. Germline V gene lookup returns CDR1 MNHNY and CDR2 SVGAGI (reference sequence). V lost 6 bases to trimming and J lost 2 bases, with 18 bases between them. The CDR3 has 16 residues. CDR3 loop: CASSPIQGINTDTQYF. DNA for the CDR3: TGTGCCAGCAGCCCCATACAGGGAATTAACACAGATACGCAGTATTTT.

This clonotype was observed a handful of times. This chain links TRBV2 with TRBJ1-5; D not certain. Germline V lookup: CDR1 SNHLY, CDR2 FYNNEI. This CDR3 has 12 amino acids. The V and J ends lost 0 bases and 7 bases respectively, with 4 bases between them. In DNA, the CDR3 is TGTGCCAGCAGTGAAGCTTTCCAGCCCCAGCATTTT. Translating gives CASSEAFQPQHF.

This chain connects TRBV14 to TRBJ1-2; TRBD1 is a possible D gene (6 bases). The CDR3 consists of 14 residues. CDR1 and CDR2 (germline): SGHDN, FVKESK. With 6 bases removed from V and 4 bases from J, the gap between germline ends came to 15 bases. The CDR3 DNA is TGTGCCAGCAGTCGGCAGGACAGCTTCTATGGCTACACCTTC. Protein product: CASSRQDSFYGYTF.

The CDR3 loop is CASSLLRGLAGNTIYF. The CDR3 DNA sequence: TGTGCCAGCAGCTTACTCAGGGGACTGGCTGGAAACACCATATATTTT. V and J are TRBV11-2 and TRBJ1-3; TRBD1 is a possible D gene (6 bases). Germline values: CDR1 SGHAT, CDR2 FQNNGV. The CDR3 totals 16 residues. Between the trimmed V and J ends, which lost 2 bases and 2 bases, there was a span of 13 bases.

In DNA form, the CDR3 reads TGTGCCAGCTCACCACCGGCTAGCGGGGTCTACGAGCAGTACTTC. Amino acids: CASSPPASGVYEQYF. The chain has TRBV18 and TRBJ2-7; 9 bases map to TRBD2. CDR1 and CDR2 from the germline V gene are KGHSH and LQKENI. The CDR3 has 15 residues. J was trimmed by 3 bases and V by 0 bases; bases with no gene match: 3.

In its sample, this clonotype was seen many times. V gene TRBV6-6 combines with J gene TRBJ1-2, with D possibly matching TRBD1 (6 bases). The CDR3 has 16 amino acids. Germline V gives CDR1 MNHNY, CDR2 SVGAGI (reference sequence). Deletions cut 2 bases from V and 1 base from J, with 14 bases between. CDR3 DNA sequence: TGTGCCAGCAGTTACGTACCGACAGGCGATAACTATGGCTACACCTTC. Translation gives CASSYVPTGDNYGYTF.

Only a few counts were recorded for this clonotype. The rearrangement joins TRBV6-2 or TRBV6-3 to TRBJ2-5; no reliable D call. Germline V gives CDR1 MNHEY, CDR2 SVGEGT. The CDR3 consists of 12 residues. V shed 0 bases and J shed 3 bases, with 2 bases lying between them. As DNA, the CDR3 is TGTGCCAGCAGTTACTCGAAAGAGACCCAGTACTTC. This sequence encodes CASSYSKETQYF.

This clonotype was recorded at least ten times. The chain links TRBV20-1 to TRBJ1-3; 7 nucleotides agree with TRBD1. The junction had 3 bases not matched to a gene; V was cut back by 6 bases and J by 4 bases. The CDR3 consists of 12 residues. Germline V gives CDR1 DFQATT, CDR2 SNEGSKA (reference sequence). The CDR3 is CSALGQGNTIYF. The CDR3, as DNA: TGCAGTGCCCTGGGACAGGGAAACACCATATATTTT.

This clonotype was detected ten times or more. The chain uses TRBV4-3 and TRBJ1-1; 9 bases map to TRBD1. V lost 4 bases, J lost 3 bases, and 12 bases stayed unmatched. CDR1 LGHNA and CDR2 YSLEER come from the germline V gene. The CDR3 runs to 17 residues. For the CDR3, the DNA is TGCGCCAGCAGCCGAGGGACAGGGCTGTCGCGAGACACTGAAGCTTTCTTT. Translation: CASSRGTGLSRDTEAFF.

CDR3 region: CASSLRDRASLLYEQYF. The CDR3 bases are TGTGCCAGCAGTCTACGGGACAGGGCATCCCTCCTCTACGAGCAGTACTTC. The gene calls are TRBV2 and TRBJ2-7; 9 bases align to TRBD1. CDR1 and CDR2 (germline): SNHLY, FYNNEI. V gave up 5 bases and J gave up 3 bases; unmatched junction bases: 14. This CDR3 is built from 17 residues.

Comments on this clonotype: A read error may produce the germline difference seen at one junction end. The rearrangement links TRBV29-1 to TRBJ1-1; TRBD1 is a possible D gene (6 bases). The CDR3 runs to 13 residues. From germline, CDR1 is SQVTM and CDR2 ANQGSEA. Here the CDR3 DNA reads TGCAGCGTTCACAGGGAGAAAGGCCTTGAAGCTCTCTTT. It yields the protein CSVHREKGLEALF.